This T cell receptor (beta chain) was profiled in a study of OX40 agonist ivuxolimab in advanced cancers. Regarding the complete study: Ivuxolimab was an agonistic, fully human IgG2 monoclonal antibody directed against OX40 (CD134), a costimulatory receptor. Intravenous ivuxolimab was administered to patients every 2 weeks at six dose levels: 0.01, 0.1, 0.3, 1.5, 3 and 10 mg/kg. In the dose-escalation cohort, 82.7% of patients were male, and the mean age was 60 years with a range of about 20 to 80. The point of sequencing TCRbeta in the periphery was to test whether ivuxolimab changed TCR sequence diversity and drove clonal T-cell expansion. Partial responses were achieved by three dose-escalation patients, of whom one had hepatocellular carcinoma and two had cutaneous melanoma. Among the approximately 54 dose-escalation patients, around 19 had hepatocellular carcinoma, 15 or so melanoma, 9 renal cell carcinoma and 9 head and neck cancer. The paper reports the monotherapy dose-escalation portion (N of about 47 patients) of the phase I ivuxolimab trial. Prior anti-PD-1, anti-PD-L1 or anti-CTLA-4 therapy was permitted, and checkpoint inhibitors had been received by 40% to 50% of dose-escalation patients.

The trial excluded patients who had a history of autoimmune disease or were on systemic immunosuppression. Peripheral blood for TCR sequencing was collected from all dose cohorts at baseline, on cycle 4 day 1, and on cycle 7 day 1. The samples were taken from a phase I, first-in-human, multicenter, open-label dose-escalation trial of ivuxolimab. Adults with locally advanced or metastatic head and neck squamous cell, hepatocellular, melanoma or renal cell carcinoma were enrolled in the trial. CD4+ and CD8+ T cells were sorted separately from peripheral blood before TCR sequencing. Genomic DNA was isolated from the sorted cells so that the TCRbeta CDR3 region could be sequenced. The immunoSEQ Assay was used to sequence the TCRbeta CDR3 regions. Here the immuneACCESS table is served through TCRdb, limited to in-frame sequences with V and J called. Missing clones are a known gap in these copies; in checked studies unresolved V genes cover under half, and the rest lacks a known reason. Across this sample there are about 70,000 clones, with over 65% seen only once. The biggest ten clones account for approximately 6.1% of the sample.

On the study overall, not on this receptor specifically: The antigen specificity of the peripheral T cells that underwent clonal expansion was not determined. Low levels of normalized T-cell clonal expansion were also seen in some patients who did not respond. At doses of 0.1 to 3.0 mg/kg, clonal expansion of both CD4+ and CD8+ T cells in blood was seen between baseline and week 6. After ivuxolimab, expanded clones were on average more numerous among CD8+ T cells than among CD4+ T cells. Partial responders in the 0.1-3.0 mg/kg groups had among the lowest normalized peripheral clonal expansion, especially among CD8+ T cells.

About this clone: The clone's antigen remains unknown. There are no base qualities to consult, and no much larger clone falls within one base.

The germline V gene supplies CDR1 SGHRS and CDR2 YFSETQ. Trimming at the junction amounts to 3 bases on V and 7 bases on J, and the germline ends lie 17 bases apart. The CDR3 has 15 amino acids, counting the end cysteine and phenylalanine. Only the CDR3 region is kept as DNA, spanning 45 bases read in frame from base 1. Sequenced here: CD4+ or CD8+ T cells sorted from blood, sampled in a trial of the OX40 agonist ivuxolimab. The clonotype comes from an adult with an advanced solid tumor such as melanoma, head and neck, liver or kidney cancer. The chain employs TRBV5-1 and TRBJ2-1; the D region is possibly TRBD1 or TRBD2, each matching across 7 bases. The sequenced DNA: TGCGCCAGCAGCTCCTCAGACAGGGAGGGGAATGAGCAGTTCTTC. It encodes CASSSSDREGNEQFF.